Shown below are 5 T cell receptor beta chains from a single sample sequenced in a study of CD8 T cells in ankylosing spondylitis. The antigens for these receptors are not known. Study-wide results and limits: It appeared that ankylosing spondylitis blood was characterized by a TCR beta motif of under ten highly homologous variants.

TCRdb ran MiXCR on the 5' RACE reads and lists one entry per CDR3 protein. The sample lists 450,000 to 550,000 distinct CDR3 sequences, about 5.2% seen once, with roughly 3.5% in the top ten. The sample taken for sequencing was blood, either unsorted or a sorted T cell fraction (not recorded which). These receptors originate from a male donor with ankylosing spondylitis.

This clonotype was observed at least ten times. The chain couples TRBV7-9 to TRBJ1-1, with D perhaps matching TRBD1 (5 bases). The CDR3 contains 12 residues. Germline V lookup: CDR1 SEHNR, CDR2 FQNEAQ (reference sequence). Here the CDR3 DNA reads TGTGGGGGCTTCCTCCGGGACACTGAAGCTTTCTTT. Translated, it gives CGGFLRDTEAFF.

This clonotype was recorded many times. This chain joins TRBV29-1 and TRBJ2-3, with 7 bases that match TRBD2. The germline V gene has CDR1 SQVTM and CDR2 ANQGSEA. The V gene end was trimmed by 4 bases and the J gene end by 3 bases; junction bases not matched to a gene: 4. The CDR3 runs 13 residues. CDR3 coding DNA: TGCAGCGTTGGGGGGGGTATGACAGATACGCAGTATTTT. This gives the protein CSVGGGMTDTQYF.

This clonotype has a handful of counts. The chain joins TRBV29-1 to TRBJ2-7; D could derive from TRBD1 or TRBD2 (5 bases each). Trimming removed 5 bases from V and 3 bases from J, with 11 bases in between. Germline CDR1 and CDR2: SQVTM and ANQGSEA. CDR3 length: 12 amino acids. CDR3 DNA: TGCAGCGTTTCCCAGGGAGACTACGAGCAGTACTTC. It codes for CSVSQGDYEQYF.

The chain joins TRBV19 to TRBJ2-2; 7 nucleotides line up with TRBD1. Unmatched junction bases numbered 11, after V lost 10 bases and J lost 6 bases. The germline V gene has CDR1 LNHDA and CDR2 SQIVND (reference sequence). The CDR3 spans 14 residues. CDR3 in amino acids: CATGQVNPPGELFF. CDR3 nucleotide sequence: TGTGCCACAGGACAGGTCAACCCCCCCGGGGAGCTGTTTTTT. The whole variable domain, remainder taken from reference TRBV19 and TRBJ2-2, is DGGITQSPKYLFRKEGQNVTLSCEQNLNHDAMYWYRQDPGQGLRLIYYSQIVNDFQKGDIAEGYSVSREKKESFPLTVTSAQKNPTAFYLCATGQVNPPGELFFGEGSRLTVL.

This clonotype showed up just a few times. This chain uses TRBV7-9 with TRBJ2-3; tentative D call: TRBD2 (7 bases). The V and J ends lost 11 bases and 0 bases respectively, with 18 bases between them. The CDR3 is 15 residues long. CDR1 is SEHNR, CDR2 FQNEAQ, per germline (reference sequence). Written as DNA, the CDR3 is TGTGCCCACGAGGGGGGGGAGACTAGCACAGATACGCAGTATTTT. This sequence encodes CAHEGGETSTDTQYF.